The following is a T cell receptor (beta chain) sequence with its context. The data derive from a study of blood T cell repertoires in COVID-19. As handled by the study authors: Amplifying reference gene primers gave estimates of nucleated cell counts. Repertoires were generated with immunoSEQ multiplex PCR, while TCRdb's copy carries only in-frame clones and drops some. V and J calls and clone size are those listed in that table; D and trimming were worked out from the DNA. The sample contains 35,000 to 50,000 clones, 70% to 85% of which appear only once. CDR3 size: 14 residues. The germline V gene encodes CDR1 KGHSH and CDR2 LQKENI. The V end was cut by 2 bases, the J end by 4 bases, with 11 bases between.

The V call is TRBV18, the J call TRBJ2-5; D gene uncertain. The sample consisted of peripheral blood. This sequence originates from a human donor with acute or convalescent COVID-19. The donor label of this sample is uncertain. CDR3 coding DNA: TGTGCCAGCTCACCAGGCGCGGCGAGAGAGACCCAGTACTTC. Translating gives CASSPGAARETQYF.